This TCR beta chain came from a study of T cell changes during pregnancy in multiple sclerosis. Method: immunoSEQ multiplex PCR; TCRdb's copy keeps in-frame clones and lacks some. The sample lists 72,000 or so clones, 93% occurring once. The CDR3 is 14 amino acids. V lost 6 bases, J lost 3 bases, and 15 bases lay in between. Germline V gives CDR1 PRHDT, CDR2 FYEKMQ (reference sequence). This TCR derives from a female donor with multiple sclerosis, enrolled in a pregnancy study. The V and J genes are TRBV13 and TRBJ2-7, with a possible D match to TRBD1 (5 bases). The sample in question was peripheral blood, obtained in the second trimester of pregnancy. This CDR3 reads CASSPPSGIYEQYF. CDR3 in DNA: TGTGCCAGCAGTCCTCCCTCAGGGATCTACGAGCAGTACTTC.